The text below deals with one T cell receptor beta chain. The antigen remains undetermined. TCRdb re-called the RT-PCR reads with MiXCR, one entry per CDR3 protein. The table records 150,000 to 200,000 distinct CDR3 sequences, roughly 10% of them present only once. These data come from a study of response to subunit inactivated influenza vaccine. General study findings and limits: Seasonal influenza vaccination, on each occasion, was suggested by the authors to recruit few new T cells.

V gave up 10 bases and J gave up 2 bases, with 14 bases separating them. The germline gives CDR1 ENHRY, CDR2 SYGVKD. This CDR3 contains 13 residues. Material: non-naive T cells sorted from PBMCs, obtained about 40 days after vaccination. This chain links TRBV10-3 with TRBJ2-5; D possibly corresponds to TRBD1 (6 bases). This receptor was taken from a man aged 45-60 years who received an inactivated influenza vaccine. This CDR3 reads CATGDPGQETQYF. The DNA for the CDR3 is TGTGCCACAGGGGATCCGGGGCAAGAGACCCAGTACTTC.